Below are 22 T cell receptor beta chains sequenced from a single sample in a study of control samples from healthy donors and cancer patients. Repertoires were generated with immunoSEQ multiplex PCR, while TCRdb's copy carries only in-frame clones and drops some. Altogether roughly 170,000 clones are present, over 85% being singletons, with the ten largest covering over 1.3%. Sequenced material: blood. The receptors here all came from a man aged 18 to 30 in good health.

The chain employs TRBV5-1 and TRBJ2-2; the D is unclear. The CDR3 has 16 amino acids. Germline assignment: CDR1 SGHRS and CDR2 YFSETQ. The ends were cut back, 3 bases at V and 0 bases at J, with 12 bases in the middle. This chain's CDR3 is CASSYTRLANTGELFF. CDR3 bases: TGCGCCAGCAGCTACACCAGGCTCGCGAACACCGGGGAGCTGTTTTTT.

V and J are TRBV5-6 and TRBJ1-2, with a tentative D call TRBD1 (5 bases). Germline-derived CDR1 and CDR2 are SGHDT and YYEEEE. V lost 0 bases and J 6 bases, leaving 18 bases between the germline ends. The CDR3 is made up of 16 amino acids. CDR3 nucleotide sequence: TGTGCCAGCAGCTTGGCGGCAGGGTTAGGCCTCGATGGCTACACCTTC. It encodes CASSLAAGLGLDGYTF.

The J gene is TRBJ1-2, the V gene TRBV6-5, with D unclear. There are 15 residues in the CDR3. In germline, CDR1 is MNHEY, CDR2 SVGAGI. Between the trimmed V and J ends, which lost 8 bases and 4 bases, there was a span of 20 bases. The CDR3 spells CASGLRGPDGYGYTF. The DNA for the CDR3 is TGTGCCAGCGGTCTTCGGGGTCCAGACGGCTATGGCTACACCTTC.

The V call is TRBV28, the J call TRBJ1-5; D call uncertain. This CDR3 has 15 residues. The germline gives CDR1 MDHEN, CDR2 SYDVKM. The germline V and J ends were trimmed by 6 bases and 0 bases, with 12 bases remaining between them. The chain's CDR3 is CASRHYRDSNQPQHF. The DNA for the CDR3 is TGTGCCAGCAGACATTACAGAGATAGCAATCAGCCCCAGCATTTT.

This clone was observed a few times. The chain joins TRBV6-2 or TRBV6-3 to TRBJ1-5; 7 bases map to TRBD1. The J segment lost 5 bases and the V segment lost 6 bases, leaving 10 bases of the junction unmatched. This CDR3 comprises 15 residues. CDR1 is MNHEY and CDR2 is SVGEGT in the germline V gene. CDR3 region: CASSASGTAYQPQHF. The CDR3 nucleotides are TGTGCCAGCAGCGCCAGCGGGACAGCATATCAGCCCCAGCATTTT.

CDR3 coding DNA: TGTGCTAGTGCCCTCTTAAATCGGACAGAATCCAACACTGAAGCTTTCTTT. It translates to CASALLNRTESNTEAFF. The J gene is TRBJ1-1, the V gene TRBV12-5, with D possibly being TRBD1 (6 bases). CDR3 length equals 17 residues. The germline V gene has CDR1 LGHNT and CDR2 FRNRAP. V dropped 7 bases and J dropped 2 bases, with 23 bases sitting between them. Based on the CDR3 plus reference TRBV12-5 and TRBJ1-1, the full variable domain is DARVTQTPRHKVTEMGQEVTMRCQPILGHNTVFWYRQTMMQGLELLAYFRNRAPLDDSGMPKDRFSAEMPDATLATLKIQPSEPRDSAVYFCASALLNRTESNTEAFFGQGTRLTVV.

In its sample, this clone was seen a few times. J is TRBJ1-5 and V is TRBV19, with D uncertain. Germline loops: CDR1 LNHDA, CDR2 SQIVND (reference sequence). The CDR3 is made up of 14 amino acids. Between the trimmed V and J ends, which lost 1 base and 4 bases, there was a span of 8 bases. CDR3 residues: CASSIGGTNQPQHF. DNA of the CDR3: TGTGCCAGTAGTATAGGGGGAACGAATCAGCCCCAGCATTTT.

The chain is built from TRBV6-1 and TRBJ1-4, with a tentative D call TRBD1 (6 bases). Germline assignment: CDR1 MNHNS and CDR2 SASEGT. The CDR3 sequence is 14 residues long. With 3 bases removed from V and 5 bases from J, the gap between germline ends came to 10 bases. DNA of the CDR3: TGTGCCAGCAGTGATGGACAGCTGAATGAAAAACTGTTTTTT. Translation: CASSDGQLNEKLFF.

As for this clone: The germline gene is not matched at one end of the junction; a read error may be the cause. This chain connects TRBV24-1 to TRBJ2-2; 9 positions match TRBD1. The germline CDR1 and CDR2 sequences are KGHDR and SFDVKD. This CDR3 is 15 amino acids long. CDR3 residues: CAPRCRDRDTGELFF. The CDR3 region has the DNA TGTGCCCCCAGATGTCGGGACAGGGACACCGGGGAGCTGTTTTTT.

This chain links TRBV29-1 with TRBJ2-1; TRBD1 aligns across 10 bases. There are 13 residues in the CDR3. Germline V gene lookup returns CDR1 SQVTM and CDR2 ANQGSEA. Written as DNA, the CDR3 is TGCAGTCATCCGGGACAGGGGCTCAATGAGCAGTTCTTC. Encoded protein: CSHPGQGLNEQFF.

The rearrangement joins TRBV7-2 to TRBJ2-5; 8 positions match TRBD1. CDR3 length equals 14 residues. Germline V lookup: CDR1 SGHTA, CDR2 FQGNSA. Losses at the gene ends were 5 bases for V and 5 bases for J; bases not matched to a gene: 7. CDR3 amino acids: CASSTRTGRETQYF. CDR3 DNA sequence: TGTGCCAGCAGCACCCGGACAGGGAGGGAGACCCAGTACTTC.

The rearrangement links TRBV3-1 (or the pseudogene TRBV3-2) to TRBJ1-1; D is uncertain. In germline, CDR1 is LGHDT, CDR2 YNNKEL (reference sequence). Trimming removed 2 bases at V and 0 bases at J, with 4 bases between. The CDR3 runs 13 residues. The CDR3 sequence is CASSQLMNTEAFF. The CDR3 nucleotides are TGTGCCAGCAGCCAACTAATGAACACTGAAGCTTTCTTT.

This clone was picked up one time. At one end, the junction sequence differs from germline, possibly due to a read error. The chain links TRBV5-4 to TRBJ1-2; TRBD1 aligns across 9 bases. The V gene's germline CDR1 is SGHNT and CDR2 YYREEE (reference sequence). CDR3 length equals 13 residues. CDR3 residues: CVSRTGTGYGYTF. In nucleotides, the CDR3 is TGTGTCAGCAGGACGGGGACAGGGTATGGCTACACCTTC.

This chain connects TRBV5-1 to TRBJ2-5; 14 nucleotides agree with TRBD2. Germline V gene sequence: CDR1 SGHRS, CDR2 YFSETQ. The CDR3 has 18 amino acids. V lost 3 bases, J lost 3 bases, and 10 bases stayed unmatched. CDR3 protein: CASSSPKMTSGGEETQYF. Here the CDR3 DNA reads TGCGCCAGCAGCTCACCAAAGATGACTAGCGGGGGGGAAGAGACCCAGTACTTC.

The chain uses TRBV10-3 and TRBJ1-5; 9 positions agree with TRBD1. Germline assignment: CDR1 ENHRY and CDR2 SYGVKD. Trimming at V came to 6 bases and at J to 5 bases, leaving 5 bases not matched to a gene. The CDR3 runs 14 residues. The CDR3 DNA follows: TGTGCCATCAGCCAGGGACAGGGTGATCAGCCCCAGCATTTT. It codes for CAISQGQGDQPQHF.

The rearrangement links TRBV28 to TRBJ2-7; 9 bases match TRBD1. J lost 3 bases, V lost 3 bases, and 6 bases had no gene match. CDR1 and CDR2 from the germline V gene are MDHEN and SYDVKM. The CDR3 is 15 residues long. CDR3 nucleotide sequence: TGTGCCAGCAGTTTTCCCGGGACAGGGCTCTACGAGCAGTACTTC. Encoded protein: CASSFPGTGLYEQYF. The full variable domain, its missing parts supplied by reference TRBV28 and TRBJ2-7, is DVKVTQSSRYLVKRTGEKVFLECVQDMDHENMFWYRQDPGLGLRLIYFSYDVKMKEKGDIPEGYSVSREKKERFSLILESASTNQTSMYLCASSFPGTGLYEQYFGPGTRLTVT.

Note on this clone: Sequence at one end of the junction differs from germline and may be a read error. CDR3 sequence reads: CSAREGVSRF. In DNA form, the CDR3 reads TGCAGTGCTAGAGAGGGCGTTTCCCGATTT. The genes are TRBV20-1 and TRBJ1-1, with D unclear. This CDR3 region has 10 residues. CDR1 is DFQATT and CDR2 is SNEGSKA in the germline V gene (reference sequence).

J is TRBJ2-3 and V is TRBV7-9, with D unclear. Trimming shortened V by 1 base and J by 4 bases, and 12 bases separated the two germline ends. Germline V gives CDR1 SEHNR, CDR2 FQNEAQ (reference sequence). The CDR3 is 15 residues long. CDR3 amino acids: CASSLELHLPDTQYF. In DNA form, the CDR3 reads TGTGCCAGCAGCTTAGAACTCCACTTGCCAGATACGCAGTATTTT.

V and J are TRBV21-1 and TRBJ2-7; the table's D call of TRBD2 was not tested on the DNA. TRBV21-1 is described as a pseudogene. This CDR3 contains 14 residues. The CDR3 loop is CASSTSSGTYEQYF. CDR3 nucleotides: TGTGCCAGCAGCACGTCTAGCGGCACCTACGAGCAGTACTTC.

This clone occurred once. The chain combines TRBV6-1 with TRBJ1-2; D gene unclear. Germline CDR1 reads MNHNS; CDR2 reads SASEGT. V lost 1 base and J lost 4, with 7 bases in between. This CDR3 region has 13 residues. The CDR3 coding sequence is TGTGCCAGCAGTGAAGGAATCACCTATGGCTACACCTTC. Translation gives CASSEGITYGYTF.

V is TRBV19 and J is TRBJ1-5; D not resolved. Germline V lookup: CDR1 LNHDA, CDR2 SQIVND (reference sequence). The CDR3 runs 15 residues. V dropped 6 bases and J dropped 1 base, with 13 bases sitting between them. The chain's CDR3 is CASSPWEYSNQPQHF. Here the CDR3 DNA reads TGTGCCAGTAGCCCATGGGAATACAGCAATCAGCCCCAGCATTTT.

The J gene is TRBJ1-1, the V gene TRBV5-1, with 7 bases that match TRBD1. J gave up 1 base and V 9 bases, and 9 bases lay outside the gene matches. Germline V gene sequence: CDR1 SGHRS, CDR2 YFSETQ. This CDR3 spans 14 amino acids. CDR3 sequence reads: CATQGGDGNTEAFF. The CDR3 DNA is TGCGCCACCCAGGGGGGAGATGGGAACACTGAAGCTTTCTTT.